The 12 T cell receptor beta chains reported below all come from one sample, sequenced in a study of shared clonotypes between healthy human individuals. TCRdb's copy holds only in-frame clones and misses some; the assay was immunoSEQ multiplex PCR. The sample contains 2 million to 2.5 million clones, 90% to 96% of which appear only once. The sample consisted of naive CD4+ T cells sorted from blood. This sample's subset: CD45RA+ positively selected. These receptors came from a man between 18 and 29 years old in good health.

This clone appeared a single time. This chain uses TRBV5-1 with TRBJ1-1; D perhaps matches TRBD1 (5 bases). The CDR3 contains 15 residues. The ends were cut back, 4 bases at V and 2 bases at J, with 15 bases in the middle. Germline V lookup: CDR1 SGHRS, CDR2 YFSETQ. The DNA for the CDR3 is TGCGCCAGCAGCCGACAGAGTACGCCTAACACTGAAGCTTTCTTT. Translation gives CASSRQSTPNTEAFF.

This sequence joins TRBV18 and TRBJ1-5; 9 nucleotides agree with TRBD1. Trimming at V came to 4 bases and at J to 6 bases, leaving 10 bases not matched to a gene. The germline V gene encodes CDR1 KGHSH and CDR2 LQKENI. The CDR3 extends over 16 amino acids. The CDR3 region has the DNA TGTGCCAGCTCACAATCGACAGGGGGAATTGGTCAGCCCCAGCATTTT. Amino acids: CASSQSTGGIGQPQHF. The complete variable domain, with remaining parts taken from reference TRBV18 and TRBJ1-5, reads NAGVMQNPRHLVRRRGQEARLRCSPMKGHSHVYWYRQLPEEGLKFMVYLQKENIIDESGMPKERFSAEFPKEGPSILRIQQVVRGDSAAYFCASSQSTGGIGQPQHFGDGTRLSIL.

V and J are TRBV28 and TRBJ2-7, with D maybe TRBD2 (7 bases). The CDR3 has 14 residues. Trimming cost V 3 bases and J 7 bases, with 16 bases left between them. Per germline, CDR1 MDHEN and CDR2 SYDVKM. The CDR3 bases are TGTGCCAGCAGTTTGGCGGGGGCCCTCGGGGAGCAGTACTTC. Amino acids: CASSLAGALGEQYF.

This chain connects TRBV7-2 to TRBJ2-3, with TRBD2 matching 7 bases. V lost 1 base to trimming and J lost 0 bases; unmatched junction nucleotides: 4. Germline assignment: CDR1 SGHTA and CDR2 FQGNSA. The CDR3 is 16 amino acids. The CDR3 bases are TGTGCCAGCAGCTTAGTGGTGCGGGGGAGCACAGATACGCAGTATTTT. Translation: CASSLVVRGSTDTQYF.

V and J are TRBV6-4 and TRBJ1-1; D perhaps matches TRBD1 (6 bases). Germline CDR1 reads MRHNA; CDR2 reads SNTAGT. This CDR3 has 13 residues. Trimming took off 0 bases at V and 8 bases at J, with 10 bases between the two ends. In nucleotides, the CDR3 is TGTGCCAGCAGTGACTCCTGGGGGCCGGAAGCTTTCTTT. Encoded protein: CASSDSWGPEAFF.

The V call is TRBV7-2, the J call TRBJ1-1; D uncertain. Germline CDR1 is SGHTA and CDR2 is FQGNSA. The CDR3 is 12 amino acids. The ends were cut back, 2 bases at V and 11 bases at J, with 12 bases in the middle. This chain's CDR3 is CASSLKGEVAFF. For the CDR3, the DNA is TGTGCCAGCAGCTTAAAGGGAGAGGTGGCTTTCTTT. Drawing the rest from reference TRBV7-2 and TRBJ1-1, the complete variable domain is GAGVSQSPSNKVTEKGKDVELRCDPISGHTALYWYRQSLGQGLEFLIYFQGNSAPDKSGLPSDRFSAERTGGSVSTLTIQRTQQEDSAVYLCASSLKGEVAFFGQGTRLTVV.

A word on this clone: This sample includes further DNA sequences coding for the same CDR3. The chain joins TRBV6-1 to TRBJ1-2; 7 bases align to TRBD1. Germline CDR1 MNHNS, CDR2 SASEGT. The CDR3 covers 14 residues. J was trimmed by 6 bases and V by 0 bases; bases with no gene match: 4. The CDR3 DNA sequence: TGTGCCAGCAGTGAAGCGCGACAGGGCGATGGCTACACCTTC. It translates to CASSEARQGDGYTF.

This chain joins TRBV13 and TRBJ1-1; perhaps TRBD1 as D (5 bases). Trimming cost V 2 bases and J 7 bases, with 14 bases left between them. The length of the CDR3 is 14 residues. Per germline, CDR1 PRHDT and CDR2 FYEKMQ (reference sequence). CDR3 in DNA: TGTGCCAGCAGCTTAAAGGGACCCCTTAATGAAGCTTTCTTT. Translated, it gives CASSLKGPLNEAFF. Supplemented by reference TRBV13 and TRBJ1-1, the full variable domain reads AAGVIQSPRHLIKEKRETATLKCYPIPRHDTVYWYQQGPGQDPQFLISFYEKMQSDKGSIPDRFSAQQFSDYHSELNMSSLELGDSALYFCASSLKGPLNEAFFGQGTRLTVV.

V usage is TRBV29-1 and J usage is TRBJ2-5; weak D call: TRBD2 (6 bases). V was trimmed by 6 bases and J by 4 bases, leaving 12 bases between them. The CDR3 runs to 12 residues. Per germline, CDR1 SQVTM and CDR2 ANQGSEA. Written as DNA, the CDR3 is TGCAGCGTAATGACTAGTGGAGAGACCCAGTACTTC. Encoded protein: CSVMTSGETQYF. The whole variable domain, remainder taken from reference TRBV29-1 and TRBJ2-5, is SAVISQKPSRDICQRGTSLTIQCQVDSQVTMMFWYRQQPGQSLTLIATANQGSEATYESGFVIDKFPISRPNLTFSTLTVSNMSPEDSSIYLCSVMTSGETQYFGPGTRLLVL.

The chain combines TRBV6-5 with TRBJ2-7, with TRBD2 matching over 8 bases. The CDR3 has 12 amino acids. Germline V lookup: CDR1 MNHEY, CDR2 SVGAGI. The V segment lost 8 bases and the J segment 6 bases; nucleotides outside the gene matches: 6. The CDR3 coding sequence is TGTGCCAGCGGGACTAGATTTGGCGAGCAGTACTTC. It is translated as CASGTRFGEQYF.

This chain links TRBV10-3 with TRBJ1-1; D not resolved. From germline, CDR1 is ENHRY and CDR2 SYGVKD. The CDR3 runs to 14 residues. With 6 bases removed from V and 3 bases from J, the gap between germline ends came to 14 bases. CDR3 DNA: TGTGCCATCAGCAACCGGGCCGGGGACACTGAAGCTTTCTTT. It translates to CAISNRAGDTEAFF.

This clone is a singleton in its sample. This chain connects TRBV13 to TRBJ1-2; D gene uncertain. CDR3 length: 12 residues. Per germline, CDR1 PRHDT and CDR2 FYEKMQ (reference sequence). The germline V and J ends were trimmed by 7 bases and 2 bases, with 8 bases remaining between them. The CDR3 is CASTRGNYGYTF. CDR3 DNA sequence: TGTGCCAGCACAAGAGGGAACTATGGCTACACCTTC.